A single sample gave rise to the 29 T cell receptor beta chains below, sequenced in a study of OX40 agonist ivuxolimab in advanced cancers. Here immunoSEQ multiplex PCR was the method, and the copy in TCRdb shows in-frame clones only, minus some. This repertoire shows around 94,000 clones, approximately 86% found once; its top ten account for around 4%. Sequencing used CD4+ or CD8+ T cells sorted from blood, obtained in a trial of the OX40 agonist ivuxolimab. The receptors shown here come from an adult with an advanced solid tumor such as melanoma, head and neck, liver or kidney cancer.

The rearrangement links TRBV28 to TRBJ2-5; 11 bases fit TRBD2. CDR3 length: 15 amino acids. Germline trimming cut 2 bases from V and 3 bases from J; bases unmatched to any gene: 2. The germline V gene encodes CDR1 MDHEN and CDR2 SYDVKM. CDR3 amino acids: CASSLLLAGEETQYF. The CDR3 DNA sequence: TGTGCCAGCAGTTTACTACTAGCGGGAGAAGAGACCCAGTACTTC.

The rearrangement links TRBV9 to TRBJ2-3; TRBD2 matches 9 bases. The CDR3 contains 13 residues. The trim removed 7 bases at V and 6 bases at J, leaving 6 bases unmatched. Germline CDR1 SGDLS, CDR2 YYNGEE. The CDR3 DNA is TGTGCCAGCGGAGGGACTAGCCAGGATACGCAGTATTTT. It translates to CASGGTSQDTQYF. Supplemented by reference TRBV9 and TRBJ2-3, the full variable domain reads DSGVTQTPKHLITATGQRVTLRCSPRSGDLSVYWYQQSLDQGLQFLIQYYNGEERAKGNILERFSAQQFPDLHSELNLSSLELGDSALYFCASGGTSQDTQYFGPGTRLTVL.

The V call is TRBV7-9, the J call TRBJ2-1; D perhaps matches TRBD1 (5 bases). The V end lost 4 bases, the J end lost 10 bases, and 5 bases lay between the germline ends. The CDR3 runs 10 residues. Germline V gives CDR1 SEHNR, CDR2 FQNEAQ (reference sequence). This chain's CDR3 is CASSSGEQFF. The CDR3 nucleotides read TGTGCCAGCAGCTCAGGGGAGCAGTTCTTC.

The sample holds a few counts of this clone. The rearrangement uses TRBV11-2 and TRBJ2-2; D is possibly TRBD2 (6 bases). Germline values: CDR1 SGHAT, CDR2 FQNNGV. V was pared by 5 bases and J by 6 bases, with 16 bases between. CDR3 size: 15 residues. The CDR3 protein is CASSPLVGEAGELFF. CDR3 coding DNA: TGTGCCAGCAGCCCCCTAGTCGGGGAGGCCGGGGAGCTGTTTTTT.

J is TRBJ1-5 and V is TRBV2; D ambiguous. The CDR3 covers 12 residues. The V end was cut by 3 bases, the J end by 5 bases, with 5 bases between. Germline values: CDR1 SNHLY, CDR2 FYNNEI. The CDR3 nucleotides read TGTGCCAGCAGTGATGGCTATCAGCCCCAGCATTTT. Translating gives CASSDGYQPQHF.

The rearrangement joins TRBV5-6 to TRBJ1-4, with 9 positions matching TRBD1. The CDR3 has 16 residues. The germline V gene has CDR1 SGHDT and CDR2 YYEEEE. The junction had 12 bases not matched to a gene; V was cut back by 4 bases and J by 8 bases. CDR3 bases: TGTGCCAGCAGCCTAAGTCCGGGACAGGGTTACGAAAAACTGTTTTTT. Protein product: CASSLSPGQGYEKLFF. Variable domain in full (rest from reference TRBV5-6 and TRBJ1-4): DAGVTQSPTHLIKTRGQQVTLRCSPKSGHDTVSWYQQALGQGPQFIFQYYEEEERQRGNFPDRFSGHQFPNYSSELNVNALLLGDSALYLCASSLSPGQGYEKLFFGSGTQLSVL.

V usage is TRBV6-6 and J usage is TRBJ2-7, with 7 nucleotides matching TRBD1. From germline, CDR1 is MNHNY and CDR2 SVGAGI (reference sequence). J gave up 2 bases and V 5 bases, and 3 bases lay outside the gene matches. This CDR3 has 13 residues. The CDR3 spells CASSPGQTYEQYF. The CDR3 DNA reads TGTGCCAGCAGTCCGGGACAGACCTACGAGCAGTACTTC.

The J gene is TRBJ2-3, the V gene TRBV27; D is unclear. V lost 3 bases, J lost 3 bases, and 13 bases lay in between. This CDR3 has 15 amino acids. Germline V gives CDR1 MNHEY, CDR2 SMNVEV (reference sequence). The CDR3 protein is CASSFFGPHTDTQYF. DNA of the CDR3: TGTGCCAGCAGTTTTTTTGGGCCCCATACAGATACGCAGTATTTT.

This sequence joins TRBV5-1 and TRBJ2-5, with 8 bases lining up with TRBD1. From germline, CDR1 is SGHRS and CDR2 YFSETQ. The CDR3 is 13 residues long. Trimming at V came to 2 bases and at J to 5 bases, leaving 2 bases not matched to a gene. The CDR3 here is CASSLTGGETQYF. Written as DNA, the CDR3 is TGCGCCAGCAGCTTAACAGGGGGGGAGACCCAGTACTTC.

The chain carries TRBV10-3 and TRBJ2-7; perhaps TRBD2 as D (5 bases). CDR3 length: 12 residues. In germline, CDR1 is ENHRY, CDR2 SYGVKD. Trimming removed 8 bases from V and 6 bases from J, with 14 bases in between. CDR3 sequence reads: CAIASIWGEQYF. As DNA, the CDR3 is TGTGCCATCGCTAGCATCTGGGGCGAGCAGTACTTC.

The chain combines TRBV7-9 with TRBJ2-7; D unresolved. Germline V gene data show CDR1 as SEHNR and CDR2 as FQNEAQ (reference sequence). The CDR3 covers 13 residues. Trimming cost V 3 bases and J 5 bases, with 11 bases left between them. CDR3 bases: TGTGCCAGCAGCTTGCTCCAGCAAAACGAGCAGTACTTC. It codes for CASSLLQQNEQYF.

The chain links TRBV6-5 to TRBJ2-7; the D gene could be TRBD1 or TRBD2 (7 bases each). This CDR3 region has 15 residues. The V and J ends lost 6 bases and 1 base respectively, with 16 bases between them. Germline CDR1 and CDR2: MNHEY and SVGAGI. CDR3 nucleotide sequence: TGTGCCAGCAGCACTCGACAGGGAGGGTCCTACGAGCAGTACTTC. It translates to CASSTRQGGSYEQYF.

V is TRBV27 and J is TRBJ2-1; D not resolved. The V and J ends lost 2 bases and 4 bases respectively, with 6 bases between them. The V gene's germline CDR1 is MNHEY and CDR2 SMNVEV (reference sequence). This CDR3 comprises 13 residues. CDR3 DNA sequence: TGTGCCAGCAGTTTAGGCATGTACAATGAGCAGTTCTTC. Amino acids: CASSLGMYNEQFF.

This chain links TRBV15 with TRBJ2-3, with D unresolved. CDR3 length equals 17 residues. Trimming left V 0 bases short and J 8 bases short, with 21 bases between. The germline V gene encodes CDR1 LNHNV and CDR2 YYDKDF (reference sequence). Here the CDR3 reads CATSRDLAAQSGGTQYF. CDR3 nucleotides: TGTGCCACCAGCAGAGATCTGGCAGCCCAGTCCGGTGGTACGCAGTATTTT.

In this sample, this clone turned up a few times. The rearrangement joins TRBV7-9 to TRBJ1-2; 10 bases are a match to TRBD1. V lost 4 bases to trimming and J lost 8 bases; unmatched junction nucleotides: 10. Germline V lookup: CDR1 SEHNR, CDR2 FQNEAQ (reference sequence). The CDR3 extends over 15 amino acids. DNA of the CDR3: TGTGCCAGCAGCTGGGGCTCCGGGACAGGGGTAGGCTACACCTTC. Translated: CASSWGSGTGVGYTF.

The chain has TRBV30 and TRBJ2-1; 9 nucleotides match TRBD2. Germline values: CDR1 GTSNPN, CDR2 SVGIG (reference sequence). This CDR3 region has 15 residues. Trimming at V came to 2 bases and at J to 8 bases, leaving 10 bases not matched to a gene. The CDR3 DNA reads as TGTGCCTGGAGTTATAGTGGACTAGCGTCGGATGAGCAGTTCTTC. Protein: CAWSYSGLASDEQFF.

The V and J genes are TRBV6-1 and TRBJ2-2, with TRBD1 matching over 7 bases. The CDR3 runs 13 residues. Germline loops: CDR1 MNHNS, CDR2 SASEGT. V lost 7 bases to trimming and J lost 6 bases; unmatched junction nucleotides: 5. CDR3 in DNA: TGTGCCAGCACCGAAGGGACAGCCGGGGAGCTGTTTTTT. Translated, it gives CASTEGTAGELFF.

CDR3 protein: CASSPPSLAGSNEQYF. DNA of the CDR3: TGTGCCAGCTCACCACCGAGCTTAGCGGGATCAAATGAGCAGTACTTC. The V call is TRBV18, the J call TRBJ2-7; 8 positions match TRBD2. Per the germline V gene, CDR1 is KGHSH and CDR2 is LQKENI. J lost 7 bases, V lost 0 bases, and 11 bases had no gene match. The CDR3 consists of 16 residues.

This chain uses TRBV28 with TRBJ2-5; TRBD1 aligns across 9 bases. The V segment lost 3 bases and the J segment 7 bases; nucleotides outside the gene matches: 6. The CDR3 runs 14 residues. Germline V gene data show CDR1 as MDHEN and CDR2 as SYDVKM. CDR3 protein: CASSLGQGLGTQYF. DNA for the CDR3: TGTGCCAGCAGTTTGGGACAGGGTCTTGGGACCCAGTACTTC. Supplemented by reference TRBV28 and TRBJ2-5, the full variable domain reads DVKVTQSSRYLVKRTGEKVFLECVQDMDHENMFWYRQDPGLGLRLIYFSYDVKMKEKGDIPEGYSVSREKKERFSLILESASTNQTSMYLCASSLGQGLGTQYFGPGTRLLVL.

The chain couples TRBV5-5 to TRBJ2-3, with 9 bases lining up with TRBD1. J lost 4 bases, V lost 3 bases, and 6 bases had no gene match. The V gene's germline CDR1 is SGHKS and CDR2 YYEKEE (reference sequence). This CDR3 contains 15 residues. Here the CDR3 DNA reads TGTGCCAGCAGCTCCGGGACAGGGATCGCAGATACGCAGTATTTT. Its protein is CASSSGTGIADTQYF.

The chain joins TRBV2 to TRBJ2-7, with D uncertain. Germline-derived CDR1 and CDR2 are SNHLY and FYNNEI. This CDR3 contains 15 residues. Trimming stripped 5 bases from V and 3 bases from J, with 17 bases between. Here the CDR3 reads CASSPLGVEFYEQYF. CDR3 coding DNA: TGTGCCAGCAGTCCCCTCGGAGTGGAGTTCTACGAGCAGTACTTC.

This sequence joins TRBV7-6 and TRBJ2-2, with 7 bases fitting TRBD2. The CDR3 has 14 amino acids. CDR1 SGHVS and CDR2 FNYEAQ come from the germline V gene. V lost 1 base and J lost 6; bases outside the gene matches: 2. This CDR3 is CASSLEGGAGELFF. CDR3 coding DNA: TGTGCCAGCAGCTTAGAGGGAGGGGCCGGGGAGCTGTTTTTT.

This chain uses TRBV6-6 with TRBJ2-2, with D possibly TRBD1 on 8 matching bases. Germline CDR1 and CDR2: MNHNY and SVGAGI (reference sequence). V lost 6 bases and J 3 bases, leaving 14 bases between the germline ends. CDR3 length: 15 residues. This chain's CDR3 is CASSNTGGDTGELFF. In DNA, the CDR3 is TGTGCCAGCAGCAACACAGGGGGGGACACCGGGGAGCTGTTTTTT.

This chain links TRBV9 with TRBJ2-7, with D unresolved. Germline values: CDR1 SGDLS, CDR2 YYNGEE. The CDR3 contains 14 residues. Between the trimmed V and J ends, which lost 0 bases and 4 bases, there was a span of 11 bases. The CDR3 DNA sequence: TGTGCCAGCAGCGTAGACGGCGAGTCATACGAGCAGTACTTC. It translates to CASSVDGESYEQYF. The full variable domain, in which reference TRBV9 and TRBJ2-7 provide the parts outside the CDR3, is DSGVTQTPKHLITATGQRVTLRCSPRSGDLSVYWYQQSLDQGLQFLIQYYNGEERAKGNILERFSAQQFPDLHSELNLSSLELGDSALYFCASSVDGESYEQYFGPGTRLTVT.

The J gene is TRBJ2-1, the V gene TRBV7-2, with 11 bases lining up with TRBD2. The J segment lost 5 bases and the V segment lost 5 bases, leaving 8 bases of the junction unmatched. Germline-derived CDR1 and CDR2 are SGHTA and FQGNSA. The CDR3 loop spans 16 amino acids. The CDR3 loop reads CASSPWTSGRDNEQFF. The CDR3 nucleotides are TGTGCCAGCAGCCCGTGGACTAGCGGGCGCGACAATGAGCAGTTCTTC.

This chain joins TRBV5-1 and TRBJ1-4; D gene ambiguous. This CDR3 is built from 16 residues. Trimming cost V 0 bases and J 0 bases, with 9 bases left between them. Germline V gene data show CDR1 as SGHRS and CDR2 as YFSETQ. The DNA of the CDR3 is TGCGCCAGCAGCTTGGCGGACCTATCAACTAATGAAAAACTGTTTTTT. It is translated as CASSLADLSTNEKLFF.

The genes are TRBV28 and TRBJ2-3, with D maybe TRBD1 (5 bases). Per germline, CDR1 MDHEN and CDR2 SYDVKM. V lost 6 bases, J lost 1 base, and 20 bases lay in between. This CDR3 contains 17 residues. The CDR3 reads CASSPIPQGIGTDTQYF. The CDR3 DNA sequence: TGTGCCAGCAGCCCGATACCTCAGGGTATTGGCACAGATACGCAGTATTTT.

The chain has TRBV11-2 and TRBJ2-2; 10 positions agree with TRBD1. CDR1 is SGHAT, CDR2 FQNNGV, per germline. V trimming: 5 bases; J trimming: 3 bases; junction bases outside the gene matches: 6. This CDR3 region has 16 residues. The CDR3 DNA is TGTGCCAGCAGCCCCCGACAGGGGGCGGACACCGGGGAGCTGTTTTTT. Its translation is CASSPRQGADTGELFF.

The rearrangement uses TRBV6-4 and TRBJ2-4; possibly TRBD1 or TRBD2 for D (5 bases each). Looked up from germline, CDR1 is MRHNA and CDR2 is SNTAGT. The CDR3 has 15 residues. V lost 6 bases to trimming and J lost 0 bases, with 12 bases between them. The CDR3 coding sequence is TGTGCCAGCAGCCAAACCGGGACAGCCAAAAACATTCAGTACTTC. This codes for CASSQTGTAKNIQYF.